The 29 T cell receptor beta chains in this list originate from one sample, sequenced in a study of cytomegalovirus exposure and HLA in healthy donors (dated by TCRdb to about 2017). Libraries were made using the immunoSEQ multiplex PCR assay. The multiplex PCR relied on a mix of 60 forward primers for TCR Vbeta segments and 13 reverse primers for TCR Jbeta segments. TCRdb mirrors the immuneACCESS table, restricted to in-frame sequences. Some clones are absent from its copies; in checked studies, under half trace to an unresolved V gene, and the reason for the others is unknown. The sample records fewer than 90,000 clones, about 79% of which are singletons. The ten largest clonotypes hold about 6.1% of the sample. The sequencing input was PBMCs. These receptors came from a female donor in good health and CMV-seronegative.

This chain connects TRBV28 to TRBJ2-3; D is undetermined. The CDR3 contains 13 residues. Germline values: CDR1 MDHEN, CDR2 SYDVKM. As DNA, the CDR3 is TGTGCTTATAGAGGTTTGGGCACAGATACGCAGTATTTT. Its translation is CAYRGLGTDTQYF.

The rearrangement uses TRBV30 and TRBJ1-2; D perhaps matches TRBD1 (6 bases). The germline CDR1 and CDR2 sequences are GTSNPN and SVGIG (reference sequence). The CDR3 length is 11 residues. The V end lost 4 bases, the J end lost 6 bases, and 9 bases lay between the germline ends. The CDR3 loop is CAWNQGHGYTF. The CDR3 nucleotides read TGTGCCTGGAACCAGGGGCATGGCTACACCTTC.

This clone has just one count. J is TRBJ2-6 and V is TRBV18; the match to TRBD1 covers 9 bases. The CDR3 runs to 18 residues. CDR1 is KGHSH, CDR2 LQKENI, per germline. The junction had 6 bases not matched to a gene; V was cut back by 2 bases and J by 1 base. This CDR3 reads CASSPGTGISSGANVLTF. The CDR3 DNA sequence: TGTGCCAGCTCACCAGGGACAGGGATATCTTCTGGGGCCAACGTCCTGACTTTC.

The genes are TRBV2 and TRBJ1-2, with 11 bases aligning to TRBD1. J lost 4 bases, V lost 4 bases, and 2 bases had no gene match. CDR1 and CDR2 from the germline V gene are SNHLY and FYNNEI. The CDR3 is 14 amino acids. The CDR3 loop reads CASSGTGGVYGYTF. CDR3 bases: TGTGCCAGCAGTGGGACAGGGGGCGTCTATGGCTACACCTTC.

V usage is TRBV18 and J usage is TRBJ1-5; 8 bases fit TRBD1. CDR3 size: 16 residues. V was clipped by 6 bases and J by 3 bases; unmatched bases: 10. Germline V CDR1 and CDR2: KGHSH, LQKENI. Here the CDR3 DNA reads TGTGCCAGCTCGACAACCCACAGGGGGAACAATCAGCCCCAGCATTTT. Translated: CASSTTHRGNNQPQHF.

This clone is a singleton in its sample. The rearrangement joins TRBV7-2 to TRBJ2-3, with D hard to call. V lost 5 bases, J lost 4 bases, and 13 bases lay in between. Germline assignment: CDR1 SGHTA and CDR2 FQGNSA. The CDR3 extends over 14 amino acids. This CDR3 is CASSPEAPADTQYF. CDR3 bases: TGTGCCAGCAGCCCAGAGGCCCCCGCAGATACGCAGTATTTT.

The CDR3 coding sequence is TGTGCCAGCAGCCGAATTACGGGACAGATGAACACTGAAGCTTTCTTT. It specifies CASSRITGQMNTEAFF. The chain links TRBV14 to TRBJ1-1; TRBD1 matches 7 bases. The junction had 8 bases not matched to a gene; V was cut back by 4 bases and J by 0 bases. This CDR3 has 16 amino acids. Per germline, CDR1 SGHDN and CDR2 FVKESK.

This chain uses TRBV7-2 with TRBJ1-6; 7 bases align to TRBD1. The CDR3 runs to 17 residues. V shed 5 bases, J shed 4 bases, and the junction held 11 bases outside the gene matches. CDR1 and CDR2 from the germline V gene are SGHTA and FQGNSA. The CDR3: CASSPPGQSIYNSPLHF. CDR3 nucleotides: TGTGCCAGCAGCCCACCGGGACAGTCGATTTATAATTCACCCCTCCACTTT.

This chain joins TRBV19 and TRBJ1-5; 7 positions match TRBD1. The CDR3 extends over 14 amino acids. With V trimmed by 7 bases and J by 4 bases, 7 bases remained unmatched. CDR1 and CDR2 from the germline V gene are LNHDA and SQIVND (reference sequence). This chain's CDR3 is CASTTGEWNQPQHF. In nucleotides, the CDR3 is TGTGCCAGTACTACAGGGGAGTGGAATCAGCCCCAGCATTTT.

The chain uses TRBV7-2 and TRBJ1-6; tentative D call: TRBD1 (5 bases). Germline V gene data show CDR1 as SGHTA and CDR2 as FQGNSA. V lost 4 bases, J lost 6 bases, and 13 bases lay in between. This CDR3 is 15 amino acids long. CDR3 loop: CASSWTSGGNSPLHF. The CDR3 DNA reads TGTGCCAGCAGCTGGACCTCGGGGGGTAATTCACCCCTCCACTTT. The whole variable domain, filled in from reference TRBV7-2 and TRBJ1-6, reads GAGVSQSPSNKVTEKGKDVELRCDPISGHTALYWYRQSLGQGLEFLIYFQGNSAPDKSGLPSDRFSAERTGGSVSTLTIQRTQQEDSAVYLCASSWTSGGNSPLHFGNGTRLTVT.

The rearrangement uses TRBV5-1 and TRBJ2-3, with TRBD2 matching over 15 bases. CDR1 is SGHRS and CDR2 is YFSETQ in the germline V gene. V shed 4 bases, J shed 5 bases, and the junction held 8 bases outside the gene matches. The CDR3 runs 17 residues. CDR3 coding DNA: TGCGCCAGCAGCCCCGGACTAGCGGGGGGGTTAGTAGATACGCAGTATTTT. It encodes CASSPGLAGGLVDTQYF.

The chain links TRBV2 to TRBJ2-3; D unclear. V lost 7 bases to trimming and J lost 3 bases, with 17 bases between them. The CDR3 is made up of 15 amino acids. Germline CDR1 reads SNHLY; CDR2 reads FYNNEI. The CDR3 region is CASMRQPARTDTQYF. DNA for the CDR3: TGTGCCAGCATGAGACAACCCGCCAGAACAGATACGCAGTATTTT.

The chain combines TRBV15 with TRBJ1-4; D unresolved. This CDR3 comprises 15 residues. Trimming removed 0 bases from V and 4 bases from J, with 9 bases in between. Germline CDR1 and CDR2: LNHNV and YYDKDF (reference sequence). CDR3: CATSRDPLGNEKLFF. CDR3 sequence (DNA): TGTGCCACCAGCAGAGATCCTCTAGGTAATGAAAAACTGTTTTTT.

The sample holds a few counts of this clone. One junction end disagrees with the germline gene, perhaps due to a read error. The chain combines TRBV4-1 with TRBJ2-1; 10 bases fit TRBD2. The germline gives CDR1 MGHRA, CDR2 YSYEKL. The length of the CDR3 is 15 residues. The CDR3 DNA follows: TGCGCCAGCAGCGAAGAGCGGGGGGGGCCCAATGAGCAGTTCTTC. It encodes CASSEERGGPNEQFF.

The V gene is TRBV30, the J gene TRBJ1-1, with 7 bases fitting TRBD1. This CDR3 contains 13 residues. V was clipped by 3 bases and J by 4 bases; unmatched bases: 5. CDR1 and CDR2 (germline): GTSNPN, SVGIG (reference sequence). DNA for the CDR3: TGTGCCTGGAGGAGGGACAGAGTCACTGAAGCTTTCTTT. Translation: CAWRRDRVTEAFF. Drawing the rest from reference TRBV30 and TRBJ1-1, the complete variable domain is SQTIHQWPATLVQPVGSPLSLECTVEGTSNPNLYWYRQAAGRGLQLLFYSVGIGQISSEVPQNLSASRPQDRQFILSSKKLLLSDSGFYLCAWRRDRVTEAFFGQGTRLTVV.

A few counts support this clone. This chain joins TRBV5-1 and TRBJ2-3; 10 bases align to TRBD2. The CDR3 is made up of 15 amino acids. Germline V gives CDR1 SGHRS, CDR2 YFSETQ. V was pared by 0 bases and J by 4 bases, with 2 bases of the junction left unmatched. The CDR3 DNA follows: TGCGCCAGCAGCTTGGACCTAGCGGGGGCAGATACGCAGTATTTT. Amino acids: CASSLDLAGADTQYF.

This clone was counted between two and nine times. The gene calls are TRBV28 and TRBJ1-6; maybe TRBD1 (6 bases). With 9 bases removed from V and 10 bases from J, the gap between germline ends came to 22 bases. The CDR3 is 15 residues long. The germline CDR1 and CDR2 sequences are MDHEN and SYDVKM. The CDR3 is CASSGQRGVNSPLHF. The DNA of the CDR3 is TGTGCCAGTAGCGGGCAGAGGGGGGTTAACTCACCCCTCCACTTT.

The chain recombines TRBV5-1 with TRBJ2-7, with D hard to call. The V end was cut by 0 bases, the J end by 2 bases, with 3 bases between. This CDR3 spans 12 amino acids. Germline lookup yields CDR1 SGHRS and CDR2 YFSETQ. The CDR3 sequence: CASSLAAYEQYF. The CDR3 bases are TGCGCCAGCAGCTTGGCCGCCTACGAGCAGTACTTC. The variable domain in full, with the rest retrieved from reference TRBV5-1 and TRBJ2-7, is KAGVTQTPRYLIKTRGQQVTLSCSPISGHRSVSWYQQTPGQGLQFLFEYFSETQRNKGNFPGRFSGRQFSNSRSEMNVSTLELGDSALYLCASSLAAYEQYFGPGTRLTVT.

This clone was recorded once. CDR3 residues: CASSRQGTSGYEQFF. Written as DNA, the CDR3 is TGTGCCAGCAGCCGGCAGGGGACTAGCGGCTATGAGCAGTTCTTC. The chain carries TRBV6-5 and TRBJ2-1, with TRBD2 matching 11 bases. The V gene's germline CDR1 is MNHEY and CDR2 SVGAGI. The V and J ends lost 6 bases and 8 bases, in that order; junction bases with no gene match: 9. The length of the CDR3 is 15 residues.

V usage is TRBV4-2 and J usage is TRBJ2-1, with 13 bases that match TRBD2. The CDR3 totals 16 residues. V was clipped by 1 base and J by 6 bases; unmatched bases: 3. The germline CDR1 and CDR2 sequences are LGHNA and YNFKEQ. CDR3 protein: CASSQVGTSGINEQFF. DNA of the CDR3: TGTGCCAGCAGCCAAGTTGGGACTAGCGGGATCAATGAGCAGTTCTTC.

This chain joins TRBV5-4 and TRBJ2-4, with D unclear. Germline CDR1 reads SGHNT; CDR2 reads YYREEE (reference sequence). The V gene lost 4 bases and the J gene lost 8 bases, with 19 bases spanning the gap. This CDR3 spans 15 amino acids. The CDR3 region is CASSPPPPSSDIQYF. DNA of the CDR3: TGTGCCAGCAGCCCTCCCCCTCCTTCGTCGGACATTCAGTACTTC.

This chain joins TRBV4-3 and TRBJ2-7, with a tentative D call TRBD1 (6 bases). Deletions cut 4 bases from V and 0 bases from J, with 13 bases between. Per the germline V gene, CDR1 is LGHNA and CDR2 is YSLEER. There are 15 residues in the CDR3. The chain's CDR3 is CASSPRDNPSYEQYF. The CDR3 DNA reads TGCGCCAGCAGCCCCCGGGACAATCCCTCCTACGAGCAGTACTTC.

V and J are TRBV29-1 and TRBJ1-1; the D is unclear. V was trimmed by 7 bases and J by 4 bases, leaving 7 bases between them. Germline V lookup: CDR1 SQVTM, CDR2 ANQGSEA. The CDR3 covers 10 residues. The CDR3 DNA follows: TGCAGCGCAGGTATCACTGAAGCTTTCTTT. Translated, it gives CSAGITEAFF.

A remark on this clone: The same CDR3 can be traced to other DNA sequences in this sample. The rearrangement joins TRBV30 to TRBJ1-6; weak D call: TRBD1 (5 bases). V lost 4 bases, J lost 8 bases, and 12 bases lay in between. The germline V gene has CDR1 GTSNPN and CDR2 SVGIG (reference sequence). The length of the CDR3 is 13 residues. The CDR3 DNA follows: TGTGCCTGGATGGGCCAGGGTGATTCACCCCTCCACTTT. Residues: CAWMGQGDSPLHF.

This clone was recorded only once. The rearrangement joins TRBV28 to TRBJ2-1, with a tentative D call TRBD1 (5 bases). This CDR3 spans 14 amino acids. The germline gives CDR1 MDHEN, CDR2 SYDVKM. The V end lost 7 bases, the J end lost 7 bases, and 17 bases lay between the germline ends. CDR3 region: CASTFIGQYNEQFF. CDR3 bases: TGTGCCAGCACCTTCATCGGACAATATAATGAGCAGTTCTTC.

The chain's CDR3 is CASSIPFAGTTSTDTQYF. In DNA, the CDR3 is TGTGCCAGTAGTATCCCTTTTGCGGGGACTACTAGCACAGATACGCAGTATTTT. This chain uses TRBV19 with TRBJ2-3; 7 nucleotides align to TRBD2. The V and J ends lost 3 bases and 0 bases, in that order; junction bases with no gene match: 12. Germline CDR1 and CDR2: LNHDA and SQIVND (reference sequence). This CDR3 is built from 18 residues.

CDR3 protein: CASSLGAKNTEAFF. The CDR3 DNA reads TGTGCCAGCAGTTTAGGAGCGAAGAACACTGAAGCTTTCTTT. This chain uses TRBV28 with TRBJ1-1; no reliable D call. V was shortened by 2 bases and J by 1 base, with 8 bases between the two germline ends. The CDR3 has 14 amino acids. From germline, CDR1 is MDHEN and CDR2 SYDVKM.

The chain uses TRBV29-1 and TRBJ2-1; TRBD2 agrees at 12 bases. The trim removed 1 base at V and 6 bases at J, leaving 10 bases unmatched. The germline V gene encodes CDR1 SQVTM and CDR2 ANQGSEA. The CDR3 is made up of 17 amino acids. CDR3 region: CSVEARLAGGRGNEQFF. The CDR3 DNA follows: TGCAGCGTTGAAGCTCGGCTAGCGGGAGGGCGAGGCAATGAGCAGTTCTTC.

V is TRBV6-5 and J is TRBJ1-1; D is undetermined. Germline CDR1 reads MNHEY; CDR2 reads SVGAGI. V shed 5 bases and J shed 11 bases, with 15 bases lying between them. The CDR3 contains 12 residues. The CDR3 DNA reads as TGTGCCAGCAGTGATTCCGGGATGCGGGCTTTCTTT. It is translated as CASSDSGMRAFF.